This T cell receptor (beta chain) came from a study of blood T cells in healthy people across ages. Next came a second PCR, run for about 7 to 12 cycles, which used a sample-barcoded 5' primer along with a J-beta primer mix. TCRdb reprocessed the 5' RACE reads via MiXCR and lists one record per CDR3 protein. The profile shows fewer than 800,000 distinct CDR3 sequences, around 49% of them singletons. Study outcomes and limitations: One million T cells yielded diversity estimates that were considered underestimates. The long-lived group displayed more naive CD4+ cells, plus higher diversity, than the aged donors did.

It was roughly 10 milliliters of peripheral blood that were drawn from each donor. They isolated at least 6.5 million PBMCs from each sample. Details on this clonotype: The antigen is undetermined.

V dropped 3 bases and J dropped 2; count of bases not matched to a gene: 5. This CDR3 comprises 15 residues. Germline V gives CDR1 SGHTA, CDR2 FQGNSA. The genes are TRBV7-2 and TRBJ1-1, with 8 positions matching TRBD1. The source material was blood. The receptor was isolated from a woman in her sixties in good health. CDR3 protein: CASSFPGGINTEAFF. Written as DNA, the CDR3 is TGTGCCAGCAGCTTCCCAGGGGGCATTAACACTGAAGCTTTCTTT.